The 18 T cell receptor beta chains reported below all come from one sample, sequenced in a study of T cells in Graves' hyperthyroidism and ophthalmopathy. The CDR3 regions of TCR beta were amplified from RNA transcripts. TCR CDR3 regions were first amplified by RT-PCR with HTBI primers. TCRdb reprocessed the multiplex PCR reads via MiXCR and lists one record per CDR3 protein. The sample includes around 370,000 distinct CDR3 sequences, about 18% seen only once; the top ten take 35% to 50%. Sequenced material: blood. These receptors all come from a man aged 18 to 30 with Graves' ophthalmopathy.

The rearrangement links TRBV4-1 to TRBJ1-2; no clear D gene. The CDR3 totals 14 residues. The V end lost 0 bases, the J end lost 7 bases, and 12 bases lay between the germline ends. Germline V gives CDR1 MGHRA, CDR2 YSYEKL. As DNA, the CDR3 is TGCGCCAGCAGCCAAGATCGAAGTTGGGTTGGCTACACCTTC. It codes for CASSQDRSWVGYTF.

This sequence joins TRBV6-5 and TRBJ1-6, with 9 bases identical to TRBD1. This CDR3 has 17 residues. CDR1 and CDR2 from the germline V gene are MNHEY and SVGAGI. V shed 2 bases, J shed 8 bases, and the junction held 10 bases outside the gene matches. In DNA, the CDR3 is TGTGCCAGCAGTTACGAAGGGGACAGGGACGGGGATTCACCCCTCCACTTT. It specifies CASSYEGDRDGDSPLHF.

The chain links TRBV20-1 to TRBJ1-5, with D perhaps matching TRBD1 (5 bases). CDR1 and CDR2 (germline): DFQATT, SNEGSKA (reference sequence). V lost 6 bases, J lost 0 bases, and 9 bases lay in between. The length of the CDR3 is 13 residues. CDR3 sequence: CSAKTVSNQPQHF. The CDR3 bases are TGCAGTGCAAAGACAGTTAGCAATCAGCCCCAGCATTTT.

In its sample, this clonotype was seen many times. CDR3: CASSPLRGSTEAFF. CDR3 coding DNA: TGTGCCAGCAGCCCCCTAAGGGGGAGCACTGAAGCTTTCTTT. V gene TRBV3-1 combines with J gene TRBJ1-1; D possibly corresponds to TRBD1 (6 bases). This CDR3 comprises 14 residues. Germline CDR1 reads LGHDT; CDR2 reads YNNKEL (reference sequence). V lost 4 bases to trimming and J lost 4 bases, with 13 bases between them.

This clonotype occurred many times. This sequence joins TRBV2 and TRBJ2-3; D remains ambiguous. The ends were cut back, 2 bases at V and 2 bases at J, with 11 bases in the middle. This CDR3 contains 15 residues. Germline CDR1 and CDR2: SNHLY and FYNNEI. For the CDR3, the DNA is TGTGCCAGCAGTGAACAAGCGTCTCACACAGATACGCAGTATTTT. This codes for CASSEQASHTDTQYF.

This clonotype has a count of ten or more. This chain uses TRBV6-1 with TRBJ1-2; D gene uncertain. Germline V gives CDR1 MNHNS, CDR2 SASEGT. V was cut by 0 bases and J by 0 bases, with 11 bases left in between. This CDR3 is built from 16 residues. CDR3 region: CASSEARTEANYGYTF. CDR3 bases: TGTGCCAGCAGTGAAGCCAGGACCGAAGCTAACTATGGCTACACCTTC.

This clonotype was seen a few times. As DNA, the CDR3 is TGTGCCAGCAGCGGCGAGCCCAGCTACGAGCAGTACTTC. Translation gives CASSGEPSYEQYF. The chain links TRBV9 to TRBJ2-7; no clear D gene. This CDR3 has 13 residues. V was cut by 3 bases and J by 3 bases, with 10 bases left in between. Germline V gene sequence: CDR1 SGDLS, CDR2 YYNGEE.

This clonotype was counted ten times or more. An end of the junction does not agree with germline; a read error may underlie this. The rearrangement links TRBV5-1 to TRBJ1-1; D is unclear. The CDR3 loop spans 13 amino acids. CDR1 and CDR2 from the germline V gene are SGHRS and YFSETQ. The CDR3 protein is CASSLEVNTEAFF. Written as DNA, the CDR3 is TGTGCCAGCAGCTTAGAGGTGAACACTGAAGCTTTCTTT.

This clonotype was observed at least ten times. The rearrangement uses TRBV20-1 and TRBJ1-1, with D uncertain. V lost 0 bases to trimming and J lost 3 bases, with 8 bases between them. Germline CDR1 and CDR2: DFQATT and SNEGSKA (reference sequence). The CDR3 consists of 13 residues. CDR3 DNA sequence: TGCAGTGCTAGAGATCTTACTCACACTGAAGCTTTCTTT. Translation: CSARDLTHTEAFF.

This clonotype was seen once. The chain employs TRBV5-6 and TRBJ1-1, with a tentative D call TRBD1 (6 bases). The germline CDR1 and CDR2 sequences are SGHDT and YYEEEE. The CDR3 runs 15 residues. Between the trimmed V and J ends, which lost 1 base and 4 bases, there was a span of 14 bases. The CDR3 coding sequence is TGTGCCAGCAGCTTGATTCCGGGGGCGGGCACTGAAGCTTTCTTT. Translation: CASSLIPGAGTEAFF.

This rearrangement joins TRBV4-1 to TRBJ2-2; D not certain. V was clipped by 4 bases and J by 0 bases, with 15 bases between them. CDR1 is MGHRA, CDR2 YSYEKL, per germline. This CDR3 has 17 residues. The CDR3 DNA follows: TGCGCCAGCAGCCTTCGACCGCACACCACGAACACCGGGGAGCTGTTTTTT. Encoded protein: CASSLRPHTTNTGELFF.

There are a few counts of this clonotype. This sequence joins TRBV28 and TRBJ1-6; 7 nucleotides line up with TRBD1. CDR1 and CDR2 from the germline V gene are MDHEN and SYDVKM. This CDR3 has 15 residues. The trim removed 6 bases at V and 7 bases at J, leaving 9 bases unmatched. The CDR3 region is CASSGQGGANSPLHF. The CDR3, as DNA: TGTGCCAGCAGCGGCCAGGGGGGTGCGAATTCACCCCTCCACTTT.

This clonotype occurred many times. The CDR3 protein is CASSSWDGTYEQYF. CDR3 sequence (DNA): TGTGCCAGCAGCTCGTGGGACGGGACCTACGAGCAGTACTTC. J is TRBJ2-7 and V is TRBV7-9, with D tentatively TRBD1 or TRBD2 (5 bases each). CDR1 and CDR2 (germline): SEHNR, FQNEAQ (reference sequence). Deletions cut 4 bases from V and 2 bases from J, with 12 bases between. This CDR3 has 14 residues. Variable domain in full (rest from reference TRBV7-9 and TRBJ2-7): DTGVSQNPRHKITKRGQNVTFRCDPISEHNRLYWYRQTLGQGPEFLTYFQNEAQLEKSRLLSDRFSAERPKGSFSTLEIQRTEQGDSAMYLCASSSWDGTYEQYFGPGTRLTVT.

This clonotype was counted many times. The chain employs TRBV6-6 and TRBJ2-1, with TRBD1 matching over 9 bases. This CDR3 has 15 amino acids. With 1 base clipped from V and 6 bases from J, the junction kept 4 bases outside the gene matches. Germline CDR1 MNHNY, CDR2 SVGAGI (reference sequence). For the CDR3, the DNA is TGTGCCAGCAGTTACTTACAGGGGGCTCTCAATGAGCAGTTCTTC. The encoded protein is CASSYLQGALNEQFF.

Ten or more counts support this clonotype. The chain carries TRBV3-1 and TRBJ2-7; weak D call: TRBD2 (7 bases). Germline V lookup: CDR1 LGHDT, CDR2 YNNKEL (reference sequence). The CDR3 runs 14 residues. The ends were cut back, 4 bases at V and 6 bases at J, with 16 bases in the middle. This CDR3 reads CASSPRGGPGEQYF. The CDR3 DNA follows: TGTGCCAGCAGCCCAAGGGGGGGGCCCGGCGAGCAGTACTTC.

Remarks on this clonotype: A read error may explain this, as a much larger clone is one base away. The V gene is TRBV12-3 or TRBV12-4, the J gene TRBJ2-3; 9 bases fit TRBD2. The CDR3 is made up of 15 amino acids. Written as DNA, the CDR3 is TGTGCCAACAGTTCAAGCGGGGGGAACACAGATACGCAGTATTTT. It codes for CANSSSGGNTDTQYF.

This clonotype was detected only a few times. The chain links TRBV19 to TRBJ1-1; D call uncertain. Trimming cost V 5 bases and J 1 base, with 14 bases left between them. There are 15 residues in the CDR3. Looked up from germline, CDR1 is LNHDA and CDR2 is SQIVND (reference sequence). The CDR3 coding sequence is TGTGCCAGTAGTCCCCGGCCTGGCGGGAACACTGAAGCTTTCTTT. This encodes CASSPRPGGNTEAFF.

This clonotype was counted a few times. V usage is TRBV20-1 and J usage is TRBJ1-2, with 8 bases identical to TRBD1. The CDR3 runs 14 residues. Germline lookup yields CDR1 DFQATT and CDR2 SNEGSKA (reference sequence). CDR3 in DNA: TGCAGAGCCGAGGGCCAGGGGGCCCTGTATGGCTACACCTTC. This gives the protein CRAEGQGALYGYTF.